These T cell receptor beta chains were read from a single sample in a study of cytomegalovirus exposure and HLA in healthy donors. The protocol was immunoSEQ multiplex PCR, while the TCRdb copy is restricted to in-frame clones and leaves out a portion. This sample carries 85,000 to 120,000 clones, over 80% of them seen once, and the ten largest clones take approximately 2.4%. Sequencing was done on a sample of PBMCs. These TCRs come from a man in his forties in good health and CMV-seronegative. Both conserved end residues are part of each CDR3. A row's size may be missing; if present it is once, few, many or a size class.

V gene: TRBV5-6
clone size: NA
CDR3 protein: CASSFVDRSYEQYF

V gene: TRBV7-2
clone size: NA
CDR3 protein: CASSPRQGNTEAFF

V gene: TRBV6-4
clone size: few
CDR3 protein: CASSEGAEAFF

V gene: TRBV11-2
clone size: NA
CDR3 protein: CASSRGAGGLLEKLFF

V gene: TRBV27
clone size: NA
CDR3 protein: CASSLTPAYEQYF

V gene: TRBV29-1
clone size: few
CDR3 protein: CSVEDGRIYGYTF

V gene: TRBV9
clone size: NA
CDR3 protein: CASSVGTSGGTYNEQFF

V gene: TRBV5-1
clone size: NA
CDR3 protein: CASSLGTGRGSPLHF

V gene: TRBV30
clone size: NA
CDR3 protein: CAWSTLGFEQYF

V gene: TRBV19
clone size: NA
CDR3 protein: CASSSLSGANVLTF

V gene: TRBV6-6
clone size: NA
CDR3 protein: CASSRPRGTSGNTIYF

V gene: TRBV19
clone size: NA
CDR3 protein: CASSINREGGQPQHF

V gene: TRBV27
clone size: NA
CDR3 protein: CASRDLAGGRADTQYF

V gene: TRBV5-6
clone size: NA
CDR3 protein: CASSIHYEQYF

V gene: TRBV5-1
clone size: few
CDR3 protein: CASSSAGVRYEQYF

V gene: TRBV6-6
clone size: NA
CDR3 protein: CASSDRGPHYGYTF

V gene: TRBV7-3
clone size: NA
CDR3 protein: CASSFNTGSPLHF